Following are 11 T cell receptor beta chains from one sample sequenced in a study of cytomegalovirus exposure and HLA in healthy donors. Researchers ran the PCR with 60 Vbeta and 13 Jbeta primers. Libraries were prepared by immunoSEQ multiplex PCR; TCRdb keeps only in-frame clonotypes and omits some of them. Of roughly 170,000 clones detected, about four fifths appear once; the ten largest clones hold 5.5% to 7.5%. The sample taken for sequencing was PBMCs. Source of these receptors: a man aged 25 to 40 in good health and CMV-seropositive.

Regarding this clone: An end of the junction differs from the germline gene, which may be a read error. This rearrangement joins TRBV11-2 to TRBJ1-4; D not resolved. The CDR3 runs 13 residues. Germline V CDR1 and CDR2: SGHAT, FQNNGV. The CDR3 DNA follows: TGTGCCGGCAGCTTTAATCGTAATGAAAAACTGTTTTTT. This gives the protein CAGSFNRNEKLFF.

V is TRBV9 and J is TRBJ2-5; 10 positions agree with TRBD1. Looked up from germline, CDR1 is SGDLS and CDR2 is YYNGEE. The CDR3 length is 16 residues. With 0 bases clipped from V and 1 base from J, the junction kept 3 bases outside the gene matches. CDR3 sequence: CASSVGTGGFQETQYF. Here the CDR3 DNA reads TGTGCCAGCAGCGTAGGGACAGGGGGTTTCCAAGAGACCCAGTACTTC.

The rearrangement joins TRBV5-1 to TRBJ1-1, with 7 positions matching TRBD1. Germline V gives CDR1 SGHRS, CDR2 YFSETQ. This CDR3 has 13 residues. The junction had 4 bases not matched to a gene; V was cut back by 7 bases and J by 1 base. DNA of the CDR3: TGCGCCAGCCTGGGACAGACGAACACTGAAGCTTTCTTT. Its protein is CASLGQTNTEAFF.

The chain couples TRBV28 to TRBJ1-4; D may be TRBD1 (6 bases). The V gene lost 8 bases and the J gene lost 7 bases, with 17 bases spanning the gap. Germline CDR1 and CDR2: MDHEN and SYDVKM. The CDR3 runs to 14 residues. CDR3 nucleotides: TGTGCCAGCGTATGCAGGGGCAGCGGTGAAAAACTGTTTTTT. Amino acids: CASVCRGSGEKLFF.

The V call is TRBV6-5, the J call TRBJ2-1; 9 bases are shared with TRBD1. Germline lookup yields CDR1 MNHEY and CDR2 SVGAGI. This CDR3 is built from 15 residues. J lost 4 bases, V lost 5 bases, and 6 bases had no gene match. The CDR3 loop is CASSPTGGSYNEQFF. For the CDR3, the DNA is TGTGCCAGCAGTCCCACAGGGGGCTCTTACAATGAGCAGTTCTTC.

The V gene is TRBV2, the J gene TRBJ2-7; 11 bases are shared with TRBD2. The CDR3 is 16 amino acids. CDR1 and CDR2 from the germline V gene are SNHLY and FYNNEI. The J segment lost 1 base and the V segment lost 3 bases, leaving 5 bases of the junction unmatched. Here the CDR3 DNA reads TGTGCCAGCAGTGATTCGGGGACTAGCGGATCCTACGAGCAGTACTTC. This translates into CASSDSGTSGSYEQYF.

This chain joins TRBV21-1 and TRBJ1-5. TRBV21-1 is tagged as a pseudogene. This CDR3 is built from 14 residues. CDR3: CASEEKVGNQPQHF. Here the CDR3 DNA reads TGTGCCAGCGAGGAAAAAGTGGGCAATCAGCCCCAGCATTTT.

The chain carries TRBV27 and TRBJ2-7; D is undetermined. This CDR3 region has 13 residues. V lost 5 bases and J lost 5, with 13 bases in between. The germline gives CDR1 MNHEY, CDR2 SMNVEV (reference sequence). This CDR3 reads CASSPPSGNEQYF. The CDR3 DNA is TGTGCCAGCAGTCCGCCTAGTGGCAACGAGCAGTACTTC.

This clone showed up just once. J is TRBJ2-3 and V is TRBV10-3; TRBD2 matches at 7 bases. There are 14 residues in the CDR3. Trimming at V came to 7 bases and at J to 3 bases, leaving 7 bases not matched to a gene. Germline V CDR1 and CDR2: ENHRY, SYGVKD. The DNA of the CDR3 is TGTGCCATCACCTCTGCGGGGGAAACAGATACGCAGTATTTT. Translation gives CAITSAGETDTQYF.

Comment on this clone: Different DNA sequences within this sample yield the same CDR3. The chain carries TRBV20-1 and TRBJ2-5; D ambiguous. V dropped 6 bases and J dropped 3 bases, with 5 bases sitting between them. Germline CDR1 is DFQATT and CDR2 is SNEGSKA (reference sequence). The CDR3 length is 10 residues. The CDR3 sequence is CSAGEETQYF. DNA for the CDR3: TGCAGTGCGGGCGAAGAGACCCAGTACTTC.

The chain recombines TRBV6-5 with TRBJ1-3, with D hard to call. V was shortened by 8 bases and J by 1 base, with 15 bases between the two germline ends. CDR1 MNHEY and CDR2 SVGAGI come from the germline V gene. The CDR3 contains 15 residues. The CDR3 protein is CASGVQPVSGNTIYF. The CDR3 coding sequence is TGTGCCAGCGGAGTGCAGCCAGTTTCTGGAAACACCATATATTTT.